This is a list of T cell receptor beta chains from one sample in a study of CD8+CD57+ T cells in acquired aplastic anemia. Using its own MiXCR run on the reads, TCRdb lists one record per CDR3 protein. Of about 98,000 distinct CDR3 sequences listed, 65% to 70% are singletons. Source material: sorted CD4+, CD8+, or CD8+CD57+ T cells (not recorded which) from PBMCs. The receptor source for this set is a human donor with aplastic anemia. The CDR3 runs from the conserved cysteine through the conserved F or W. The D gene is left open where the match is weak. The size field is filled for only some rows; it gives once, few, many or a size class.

cdr3_aa: CAIRLSGSDTGELFF; cdr3_nt: TGTGCCATCAGGCTGAGCGGGAGCGACACCGGGGAGCTGTTTTTT; d_call: TRBD2; j_call: TRBJ2-2; v_call: TRBV10-3; clone_size: few
cdr3_aa: CATSDSTSGRLLGQYF; cdr3_nt: TGTGCCACCAGTGACTCCACTAGCGGGAGGCTCCTTGGGCAGTACTTC; d_call: TRBD2; j_call: TRBJ2-7; v_call: TRBV24-1; clone_size: -
cdr3_aa: CASAAAWSADTQYF; cdr3_nt: TGTGCCAGCGCCGCTGCCTGGAGCGCAGATACGCAGTATTTT; d_call: -; j_call: TRBJ2-3; v_call: TRBV19; clone_size: -
cdr3_aa: CASSLVDSQETQYF; cdr3_nt: TGTGCCAGCAGCTTGGTAGACAGCCAAGAGACCCAGTACTTC; d_call: -; j_call: TRBJ2-5; v_call: TRBV5-6; clone_size: -
cdr3_aa: CSVGQVVNYGYTF; cdr3_nt: TGCAGCGTTGGACAGGTAGTTAACTATGGCTACACCTTC; d_call: -; j_call: TRBJ1-2; v_call: TRBV29-1; clone_size: -
cdr3_aa: CAIREEGKAFF; cdr3_nt: TGTGCCATCAGAGAAGAGGGGAAAGCTTTCTTT; d_call: -; j_call: TRBJ1-1; v_call: TRBV10-3; clone_size: -
cdr3_aa: CASSLNLPGGLQYF; cdr3_nt: TGTGCCAGCAGCTTAAATTTGCCCGGGGGGCTGCAGTACTTC; d_call: -; j_call: TRBJ2-5; v_call: TRBV7-2; clone_size: -
cdr3_aa: CASSLAGSTDTQYF; cdr3_nt: TGTGCCAGCAGTCTAGCGGGATCCACAGATACGCAGTATTTT; d_call: TRBD2; j_call: TRBJ2-3; v_call: TRBV7-9; clone_size: few
cdr3_aa: CASSIRAGMTDTQYF; cdr3_nt: TGTGCCAGTAGTATACGTGCAGGGATGACAGATACGCAGTATTTT; d_call: -; j_call: TRBJ2-3; v_call: TRBV19; clone_size: -
cdr3_aa: CAISDDTGGKNEQFF; cdr3_nt: TGTGCCATCAGTGATGACACAGGGGGTAAAAATGAGCAGTTCTTC; d_call: TRBD1; j_call: TRBJ2-1; v_call: TRBV10-3; clone_size: -
cdr3_aa: CASTSSTGGCNQPQHF; cdr3_nt: TGCGCCAGCACCTCATCGACAGGGGGATGCAATCAGCCCCAGCATTTT; d_call: TRBD1; j_call: TRBJ1-5; v_call: TRBV10-1; clone_size: -
cdr3_aa: CASSPGQPSGNTIYF; cdr3_nt: TGTGCCAGCAGCCCGGGACAGCCCTCTGGAAACACCATATATTTT; d_call: TRBD1; j_call: TRBJ1-3; v_call: TRBV9; clone_size: -
cdr3_aa: CASSFSTGQYEQYF; cdr3_nt: TGTGCCAGCAGCTTTTCGACGGGGCAATACGAGCAGTACTTC; d_call: -; j_call: TRBJ2-7; v_call: TRBV11-2; clone_size: many
cdr3_aa: CATSDWVDRYFSYEQYF; cdr3_nt: TGTGCCACCAGTGATTGGGTTGACAGGTACTTCTCCTACGAGCAGTACTTC; d_call: -; j_call: TRBJ2-7; v_call: TRBV24-1; clone_size: -
cdr3_aa: CASSLRTGASWDQPQHF; cdr3_nt: TGCGCCAGCAGCCTCCGAACAGGGGCTAGTTGGGATCAGCCCCAGCATTTT; d_call: TRBD1; j_call: TRBJ1-5; v_call: TRBV4-1; clone_size: many
cdr3_aa: CSAIDSTEAFF; cdr3_nt: TGCAGCGCCATCGACAGCACTGAAGCTTTCTTT; d_call: -; j_call: TRBJ1-1; v_call: TRBV29-1; clone_size: few
cdr3_aa: CAIKGQGSNEKLFF; cdr3_nt: TGTGCCATCAAAGGACAGGGCTCTAATGAAAAACTGTTTTTT; d_call: TRBD1; j_call: TRBJ1-4; v_call: TRBV10-3; clone_size: -
cdr3_aa: CSASRDGRGQYF; cdr3_nt: TGCAGTGCATCTAGGGACGGCCGAGGGCAGTACTTC; d_call: -; j_call: TRBJ2-7; v_call: TRBV20-1; clone_size: -
cdr3_aa: CASSLDSLTGQALHSGANVLTF; cdr3_nt: TGTGCCAGCAGTTTGGATTCCTTGACGGGACAGGCCCTCCACTCTGGGGCCAACGTCCTGACTTTC; d_call: TRBD1; j_call: TRBJ2-6; v_call: TRBV12-3/TRBV12-4; clone_size: -
cdr3_aa: CASSEAVTNTEAFF; cdr3_nt: TGTGCCAGCAGTGAGGCCGTAACCAACACTGAAGCTTTCTTT; d_call: -; j_call: TRBJ1-1; v_call: TRBV2; clone_size: -
cdr3_aa: CASSLDGTARYEQYF; cdr3_nt: TGTGCCAGCAGCTTAGATGGGACAGCTAGATACGAGCAGTACTTC; d_call: TRBD1; j_call: TRBJ2-7; v_call: TRBV11-2; clone_size: -